This T cell receptor beta chain was identified in a study of CD4+ T cells in melanoma. Profiled with immunoSEQ multiplex PCR; TCRdb holds only in-frame clones, not every one. This table has about 15,000 clones, approximately 88% appearing once. Study-level results: In melanoma, neoantigen-specific CD4+ T cells reportedly differed in differentiation state. CD8+ T cell, macrophage and B cell function reportedly correlated with neoantigen-specific CD4+ T cells.

About this clone: Its antigen is unknown.

CDR1 and CDR2 (germline): SGHAT, FQNNGV. The CDR3 has 16 amino acids. With 5 bases removed from V and 5 bases from J, the gap between germline ends came to 21 bases. The sequence derives from a human donor with melanoma. The sequenced sample was cells from a culture (not recorded whether cultured in vitro). The genes are TRBV11-2 and TRBJ1-1; D not resolved. The CDR3 region has the DNA TGTGCCAGCAGCAGCCGTTCCGGGCCCCCTGAGACTGAAGCTTTCTTT. It codes for CASSSRSGPPETEAFF. Full variable domain (outside the CDR3, taken from reference TRBV11-2 and TRBJ1-1): EAGVAQSPRYKIIEKRQSVAFWCNPISGHATLYWYQQILGQGPKLLIQFQNNGVVDDSQLPKDRFSAERLKGVDSTLKIQPAKLEDSAVYLCASSSRSGPPETEAFFGQGTRLTVV.